This TCR beta chain was sequenced in a study of blood T cells in healthy people across ages. Many counts were recorded for this clonotype. The authors ran a second PCR of about 7 to 12 cycles using a sample-barcoded 5' primer and a J-beta primer mix. TCRdb processed the 5' RACE reads anew with MiXCR; each CDR3 protein has one entry. The sample shows roughly 700,000 distinct CDR3 sequences, approximately 29% of them seen only once. Germline assignment: CDR1 DFQATT and CDR2 SNEGSKA (reference sequence). V lost 0 bases, J lost 8 bases, and 16 bases lay in between. This CDR3 is built from 14 residues. Samples each had at least 5.5 micrograms of total RNA extracted.

Sequenced: blood. The receptor comes from a woman older than 75 in good health. The chain employs TRBV20-1 and TRBJ1-1; D unclear. CDR3 sequence: CSARELQAAGEAFF. CDR3 nucleotide sequence: TGCAGTGCTAGAGAGCTTCAGGCGGCTGGGGAAGCTTTCTTT.